Described below is a single T cell receptor (beta chain) sequence and its context. The antigen is unknown. This sample stems from a study of blood T cells in healthy people across ages. Regarding the study as a whole: Per million T cells, the diversity of TCR beta decreased roughly linearly as age advanced. Conclusively comparing naive with antigen-experienced cells was impossible with unsorted PBMCs. More naive CD4+ cells and higher diversity were found in long-lived than in aged donors.

V was pared by 0 bases and J by 6 bases, with 14 bases between. The germline CDR1 and CDR2 sequences are LGHNA and YSLEER. This CDR3 is 15 amino acids long. PCR was performed a second time for about 7 to 12 cycles using a sample-barcoded 5' primer and a J-beta primer mix. TCRdb passed the 5' RACE reads through MiXCR, listing each CDR3 protein once. The sample comprises about 580,000 distinct CDR3 sequences, 40% to 55% of which are singletons, and 20% to 25% rests with the top ten. V gene TRBV4-3 combines with J gene TRBJ1-1; the D is unclear. This TCR was sampled from an elderly man in good health. The sequenced sample was blood. CDR3 loop: CASSQDFRVSSEAFF. CDR3 sequence (DNA): TGCGCCAGCAGCCAAGATTTTAGGGTCTCGTCTGAAGCTTTCTTT.